Sequencing of this TCR beta chain was carried out in a study of blood T cell repertoires in COVID-19. Study overall: Sources were T cells, B-cell-depleted T cells, or PBMCs; the material itself was cDNA or gDNA.

Study processing details: For nucleated cells, counts were estimated from reference gene primer amplification. Measured with immunoSEQ multiplex PCR; TCRdb has only the in-frame clones, and not every one. V, J and clone size are taken as reported in that table, and D and trimming were inferred from the DNA itself. The table records around 190,000 clones, under 85% of them present only once. This CDR3 spans 15 amino acids. Trimming cost V 7 bases and J 0 bases, with 12 bases left between them. CDR1 is LNHDA and CDR2 is SQIVND in the germline V gene (reference sequence). The chain employs TRBV19 and TRBJ1-4, with no clear D. This sequence was found in a human donor in a cohort sampled during active COVID-19. The sample taken for sequencing was peripheral blood. The CDR3 DNA reads TGTGCCAGTACGATAAGCGGGACAACTAATGAAAAACTGTTTTTT. Its translation: CASTISGTTNEKLFF.